This section outlines one T cell receptor beta chain sequence together with its context. Repertoires were generated with immunoSEQ multiplex PCR, while TCRdb's copy carries only in-frame clones and drops some. The sample includes about 100,000 clones, more than 65% of them seen just once. The data derive from a study of blood T cell repertoires in COVID-19. Germline CDR1 reads ENHRY; CDR2 reads SYGVKD. CDR3 length: 16 residues. V dropped 0 bases and J dropped 3; count of bases not matched to a gene: 6. The specimen sequenced was peripheral blood. The receptor's source is a woman aged 80 or over with active or convalescent COVID-19. The chain is built from TRBV10-3 and TRBJ2-7; 9 bases are shared with TRBD2. This CDR3 is CAISESGASGIYEQYF. CDR3 nucleotides: TGTGCCATCAGTGAGTCGGGAGCTAGCGGGATCTACGAGCAGTACTTC.